One sample yielded the 2 T cell receptor beta chains listed below, sequenced in a study of blood T cell repertoires in COVID-19. Measured with immunoSEQ multiplex PCR; TCRdb has only the in-frame clones, and not every one. This sample carries 230,000 or so clones, 85% to 90% of them seen once, and the ten largest clones take about 15%. Sequencing used PBMCs or T cells enriched from blood (not recorded which). Every receptor here comes from a woman aged 45-65 years with acute COVID-19.

This sequence joins TRBV4-1 and TRBJ1-1; D may be TRBD1 (6 bases). The CDR3 is 15 residues long. V lost 4 bases, J lost 1 base, and 13 bases lay in between. Germline loops: CDR1 MGHRA, CDR2 YSYEKL. DNA of the CDR3: TGCGCCAGCAGCCGTCACAGGGAGGGGAACACTGAAGCTTTCTTT. It encodes CASSRHREGNTEAFF.

The chain has TRBV6-2 or TRBV6-3 and TRBJ1-2, with 11 bases matching TRBD1. This CDR3 has 16 amino acids. J was trimmed by 1 base and V by 5 bases; bases with no gene match: 6. Germline CDR1 is MNHEY and CDR2 is SVGEGT. The CDR3 sequence: CASSQDRGHVNYGYTF. The CDR3 DNA is TGTGCCAGCAGTCAGGACAGGGGGCACGTTAACTATGGCTACACCTTC.